What follows is one TCR beta chain and its context. Its antigen target is currently unknown. No per-base quality is available; no much larger clone lies one base away. The label giving this sample's time point can be read as: individuals recovered from natural SARS-CoV-2 infection. The data belong to a study of Ad26.COV2.S vaccination and SARS-CoV-2 variants (dated by TCRdb to the early 2020s). Context from the whole study: Sequencing of the TCRbeta repertoire served to evaluate the specificity and breadth of SARS-CoV-2-reactive T cell receptors following Ad26.COV2.S vaccination. A total of 32 samples were included in the TCR-sequenced set, comprising roughly 19 Ad26.COV2.S vaccine recipients, 5 placebo recipients and 8 SARS-CoV-2 convalescent individuals.

Ends trimmed: V by 4 bases, J by 2 bases; bases unmatched to a gene: 6. CDR1 and CDR2, looked up from the germline V gene (reference sequence), are LGHDT and YNNKEL. Reading from cysteine to phenylalanine, the CDR3 counts 16 amino acids. Of all the DNA, just the CDR3 is kept, 48 bases in frame from base 1. The immunoSEQ Assay was used to sequence TCRbeta CDR3 regions. After extraction, genomic DNA underwent amplification by bias-controlled multiplex PCR, followed by high-throughput sequencing. The paper's processing steps were these. To quantify the absolute abundance of each unique TCRbeta CDR3 region, sequences were collapsed and filtered. T cell fraction was estimated by normalizing TCRbeta template counts to usable DNA, with usable DNA measured through amplification of reference genes found in all nucleated cells. Repertoire TCRs were annotated as SARS-CoV-2-specific when V gene, CDR3 amino acid sequence and J gene were exactly matched to a known reactive TCR set. MIRA supplied the reference SARS-CoV-2 TCR set, which was filtered for enrichment in COVID-19-positive ImmuneCODE repertoires so that public or cross-reactive TCRs were removed. Using the MIRA antigens, annotated TCRs were further analysed by specific ORF or by position within an ORF. Breadth was defined as the number of annotated unique rearrangements divided by the total number of unique productive rearrangements, and depth was defined as the summed frequency of the annotated unique rearrangements. Group comparisons of TCR breadth used two-sided Wilcoxon rank-sum tests. Here the immuneACCESS table is served through TCRdb, limited to in-frame sequences with V and J called. Missing clones are a known gap in these copies; in checked studies unresolved V genes cover under half, and the rest lacks a known reason. That table furnishes V, J and clone size, whereas the DNA furnished D and trimming. A total of about 350,000 clones appear in this sample, around 90% of them only once. The ten biggest clones cover about 3.9% of the sample.

General findings and caveats noted by the study authors: According to the authors, total T cell responses may have been underestimated by the TCR breadth and depth analyses. Comparable non-spike TCR breadth was observed between vaccine and placebo recipients, consistent with only spike being contained in the vaccine. After vaccination, spike-specific CD8+ and CD4+ T cell responses were reported to show substantial breadth. Higher spike-specific TCR breadth was observed in Ad26.COV2.S recipients than in placebo recipients (P = 0.0014).

The origin of this receptor is a human donor who had recovered from COVID-19. Sample: peripheral blood, taken after recovery from COVID-19. Recombination joined TRBV3-1 (or the pseudogene TRBV3-2) with TRBJ1-4; 8 middle bases align to TRBD1. The CDR3 reads as follows: CASSLIQGATNEKLFF. The bases read TGTGCCAGCAGCCTAATCCAGGGGGCGACTAATGAAAAACTGTTTTTT.